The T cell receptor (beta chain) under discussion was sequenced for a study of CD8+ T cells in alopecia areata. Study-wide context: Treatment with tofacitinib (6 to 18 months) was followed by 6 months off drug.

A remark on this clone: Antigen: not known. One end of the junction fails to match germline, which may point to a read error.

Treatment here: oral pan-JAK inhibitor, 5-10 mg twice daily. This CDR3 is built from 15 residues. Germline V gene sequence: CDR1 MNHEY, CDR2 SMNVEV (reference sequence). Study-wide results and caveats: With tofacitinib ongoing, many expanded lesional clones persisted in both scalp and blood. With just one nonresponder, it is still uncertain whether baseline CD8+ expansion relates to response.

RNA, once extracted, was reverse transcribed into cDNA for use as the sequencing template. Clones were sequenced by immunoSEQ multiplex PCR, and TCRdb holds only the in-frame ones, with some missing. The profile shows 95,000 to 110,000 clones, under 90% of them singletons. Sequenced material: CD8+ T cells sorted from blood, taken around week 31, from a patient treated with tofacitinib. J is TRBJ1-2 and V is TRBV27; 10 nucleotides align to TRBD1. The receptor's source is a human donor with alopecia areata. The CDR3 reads CASSFGTGAPYSYTF. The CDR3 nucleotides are TGTGCCAGCAGTTTCGGGACAGGGGCGCCCTATAGCTACACCTTC.